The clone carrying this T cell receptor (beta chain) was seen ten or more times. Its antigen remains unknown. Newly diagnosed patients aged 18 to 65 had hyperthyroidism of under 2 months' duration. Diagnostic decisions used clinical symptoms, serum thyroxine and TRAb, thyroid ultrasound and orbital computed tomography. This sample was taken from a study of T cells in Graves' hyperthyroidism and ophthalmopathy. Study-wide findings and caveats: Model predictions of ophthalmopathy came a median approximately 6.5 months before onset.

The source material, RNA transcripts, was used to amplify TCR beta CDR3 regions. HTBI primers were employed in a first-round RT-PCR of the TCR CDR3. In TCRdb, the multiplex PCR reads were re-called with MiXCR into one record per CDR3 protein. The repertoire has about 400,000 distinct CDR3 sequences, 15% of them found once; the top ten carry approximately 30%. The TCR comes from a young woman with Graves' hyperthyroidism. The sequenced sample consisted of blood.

Here the CDR3 reads CASSFLGTGYNEQFF. The CDR3 region has the DNA TGTGCCAGCAGCTTTCTCGGGACAGGGTACAATGAGCAGTTCTTC. The chain links TRBV11-2 to TRBJ2-1, with TRBD1 identical over 9 bases. The germline V gene has CDR1 SGHAT and CDR2 FQNNGV. The CDR3 length is 15 residues. With V trimmed by 3 bases and J by 4 bases, 4 bases remained unmatched.